This TCR beta chain was documented in a study of beta chain features in type 1 diabetes. Findings and limits, study-wide: A closer apparent resemblance between naive, central memory and Treg TCRB repertoires was seen in patients than in healthy donors. Type 1 diabetes patients had VDJ junctions that carried fewer insertions and more deletions.

Expressed TCRB transcripts were sequenced after all isolated RNA was converted to cDNA. Using immunoSEQ multiplex PCR, the repertoire was profiled, and TCRdb retains in-frame clones only, with some absent. This sample carries roughly 500,000 clones, 10% to 12% of them seen once, and the ten largest clones take around 0.05%. As regards this clone: Its antigen is not known.

The CDR3 covers 13 residues. From germline, CDR1 is SNHLY and CDR2 FYNNEI. Between the trimmed V and J ends, which lost 5 bases and 10 bases, there was a span of 15 bases. This rearrangement joins TRBV2 to TRBJ2-1; a possible D gene is TRBD2 (6 bases). Material for sequencing was naive CD4+ T cells from blood. The sequence derives from a woman between 18 and 29 years old in good health. The CDR3 loop reads CASSLPGVEEQFF. The CDR3 DNA reads TGTGCCAGCAGTCTGCCGGGAGTAGAAGAGCAGTTCTTC.